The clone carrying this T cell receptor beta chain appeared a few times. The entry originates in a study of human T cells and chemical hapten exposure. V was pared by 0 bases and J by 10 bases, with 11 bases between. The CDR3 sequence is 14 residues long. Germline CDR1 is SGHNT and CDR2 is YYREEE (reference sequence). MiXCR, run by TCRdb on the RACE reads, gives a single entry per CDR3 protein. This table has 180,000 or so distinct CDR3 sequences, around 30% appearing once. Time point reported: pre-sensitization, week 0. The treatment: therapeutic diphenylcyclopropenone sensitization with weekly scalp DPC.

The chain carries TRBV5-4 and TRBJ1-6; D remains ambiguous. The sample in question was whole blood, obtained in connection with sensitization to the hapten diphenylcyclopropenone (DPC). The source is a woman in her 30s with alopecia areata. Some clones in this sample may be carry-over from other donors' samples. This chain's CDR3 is CASSLESGRSPLHF. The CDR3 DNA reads TGTGCCAGCAGCTTGGAGTCGGGCCGGTCACCCCTCCACTTT.